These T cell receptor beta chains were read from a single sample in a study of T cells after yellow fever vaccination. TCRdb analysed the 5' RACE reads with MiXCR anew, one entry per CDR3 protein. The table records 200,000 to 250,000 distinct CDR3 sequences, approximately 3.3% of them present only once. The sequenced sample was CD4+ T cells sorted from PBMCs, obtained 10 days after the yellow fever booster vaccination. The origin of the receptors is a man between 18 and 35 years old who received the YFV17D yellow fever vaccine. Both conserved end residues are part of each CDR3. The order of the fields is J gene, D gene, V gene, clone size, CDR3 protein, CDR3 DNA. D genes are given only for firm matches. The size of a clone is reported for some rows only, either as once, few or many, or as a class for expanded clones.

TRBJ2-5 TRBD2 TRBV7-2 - CASSPPGTSVVGTQYF TGTGCCAGCAGCCCACCGGGGACTAGCGTTGTGGGGACCCAGTACTTC
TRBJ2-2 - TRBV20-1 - CSAAGTTNTGELFF TGCAGTGCCGCCGGGACAACTAACACCGGGGAGCTGTTTTTT
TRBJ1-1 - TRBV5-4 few CASSLGSPLEDTEAFF TGTGCCAGCAGCTTGGGGTCACCCCTAGAGGACACTGAAGCTTTCTTT
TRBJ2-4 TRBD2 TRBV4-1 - CASSQGSGGAWGIQYF TGCGCCAGCAGCCAAGGGAGCGGGGGGGCCTGGGGCATTCAGTACTTC
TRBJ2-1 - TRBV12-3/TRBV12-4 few CASSRDSQYNEQFF TGTGCCAGCAGTCGGGACTCCCAGTACAATGAGCAGTTCTTC
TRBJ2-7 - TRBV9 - CASSGPASTEQYF TGTGCCAGCAGCGGGCCGGCGAGTACCGAGCAGTACTTC
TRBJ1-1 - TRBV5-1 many CASSSRGGTEAFF TGCGCCAGCAGCTCCAGAGGAGGCACTGAAGCTTTCTTT
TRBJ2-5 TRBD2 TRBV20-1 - CSATGGAVGTQYF TGCAGTGCTACCGGGGGGGCTGTAGGGACCCAGTACTTC
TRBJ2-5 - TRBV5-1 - CASLADGMETQYF TGCGCCAGCTTGGCGGACGGGATGGAGACCCAGTACTTC
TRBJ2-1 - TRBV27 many CATGGRGPLPLSSYNEQFF TGTGCCACCGGAGGGCGGGGGCCTCTTCCTTTAAGCTCCTACAATGAGCAGTTCTTC
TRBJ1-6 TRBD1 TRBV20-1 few CSAGKTGPPSSYNSPLHF TGCAGTGCTGGGAAGACAGGGCCTCCGAGCTCCTATAATTCACCCCTCCACTTT
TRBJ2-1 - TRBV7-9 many CASSSEGGRGNEQFF TGTGCCAGCAGCTCCGAGGGGGGGCGAGGGAATGAGCAGTTCTTC
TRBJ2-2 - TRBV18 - CASSPRTVVTGELFF TGTGCCAGCTCACCGAGAACGGTAGTCACCGGGGAGCTGTTTTTT
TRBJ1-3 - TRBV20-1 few CSAGRGTGNTIYF TGCAGTGCCGGGAGGGGAACTGGAAACACCATATATTTT
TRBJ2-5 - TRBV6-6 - CASSYGGQSPGTQYF TGTGCCAGCAGTTACGGCGGGCAGAGCCCGGGGACCCAGTACTTC
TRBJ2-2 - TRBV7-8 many CASSLYIPGELFF TGTGCCAGCAGCTTATACATCCCCGGGGAGCTGTTTTTT
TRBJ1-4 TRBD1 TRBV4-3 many CASSPRQGRTNEKLFF TGCGCCAGCAGCCCACGACAGGGGAGAACTAATGAAAAACTGTTTTTT
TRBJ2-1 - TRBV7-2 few CASSLRSREQFF TGTGCCAGCAGCTTAAGGTCTAGGGAGCAGTTCTTC
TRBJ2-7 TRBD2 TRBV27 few CASGSLLAVFVQYF TGTGCCAGCGGTTCCTTACTAGCGGTTTTTGTGCAGTACTTC
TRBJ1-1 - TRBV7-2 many CASSSPRVGNTEAFF TGTGCCAGCAGCTCCCCCCGAGTGGGGAACACTGAAGCTTTCTTT
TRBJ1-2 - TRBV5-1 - CASSLNGEGYGYTF TGCGCCAGCAGCTTGAACGGGGAGGGCTATGGCTACACCTTC
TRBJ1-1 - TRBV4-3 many CASSQVGTGVTEAFF TGCGCCAGCAGCCAAGTCGGGACTGGAGTAACTGAAGCTTTCTTT
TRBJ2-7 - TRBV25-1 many CASSEAQTSYEQYF TGTGCCAGCAGTGAAGCGCAGACCTCCTACGAGCAGTACTTC
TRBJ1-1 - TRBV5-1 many CASSFEGNTEAFF TGCGCCAGCAGCTTCGAAGGTAACACTGAAGCTTTCTTT
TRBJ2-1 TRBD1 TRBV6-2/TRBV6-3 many CASRIRTGRGNEQFF TGTGCCAGCAGAATCAGGACAGGTCGTGGGAATGAGCAGTTCTTC
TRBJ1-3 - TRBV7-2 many CASRAGGGNTIYF TGTGCCAGCAGAGCCGGCGGTGGAAACACCATATATTTT
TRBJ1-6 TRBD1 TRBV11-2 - CASSSRTGYNSPLHF TGTGCCAGCAGCTCCCGGACAGGGTATAATTCACCCCTCCACTTT
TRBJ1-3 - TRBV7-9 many CASRGASGNTIYF TGTGCCAGCAGGGGGGCCTCTGGAAACACCATATATTTT
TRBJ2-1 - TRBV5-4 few CASSFPRGSEQFF TGTGCCAGCAGCTTCCCGAGGGGGAGCGAGCAGTTCTTC
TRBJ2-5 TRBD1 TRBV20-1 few CSARVDRETQYF TGCAGTGCTAGAGTGGACAGGGAGACCCAGTACTTC
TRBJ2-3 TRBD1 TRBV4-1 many CASSQDGGTGGTDTQYF TGCGCCAGCAGCCAAGATGGGGGAACAGGGGGCACAGATACGCAGTATTTT
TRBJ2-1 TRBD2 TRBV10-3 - CAIRLGGAGNEQFF TGTGCCATCAGACTCGGGGGGGCGGGGAATGAGCAGTTCTTC
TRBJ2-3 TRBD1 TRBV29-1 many CSVAGQGADTQYF TGCAGCGTTGCAGGACAGGGAGCAGATACGCAGTATTTT
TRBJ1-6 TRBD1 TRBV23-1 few CASSQGDRDNSPLHF TGCGCCAGCAGTCAGGGGGACAGGGATAATTCACCCCTCCACTTT
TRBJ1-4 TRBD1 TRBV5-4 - CASSPTGSDEKLFF TGTGCCAGCAGTCCGACAGGGTCGGACGAAAAACTGTTTTTT
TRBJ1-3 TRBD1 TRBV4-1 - CASSDQTGGRNTIYF TGCGCCAGCAGCGATCAGACAGGGGGTAGGAACACCATATATTTT
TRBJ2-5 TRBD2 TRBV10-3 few CAARGRGGDQETQYF TGTGCCGCCCGAGGGCGGGGGGGCGACCAAGAGACCCAGTACTTC
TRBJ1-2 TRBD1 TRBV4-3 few CASSQAPGTGTTYGYTF TGCGCCAGCAGCCAAGCCCCTGGGACAGGGACGACCTATGGCTACACCTTC
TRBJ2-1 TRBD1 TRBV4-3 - CASSQSDRGRNEQFF TGCGCCAGCAGCCAGAGCGACAGGGGTAGGAATGAGCAGTTCTTC
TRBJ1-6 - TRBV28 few CASSLSPRMNSPLHF TGTGCCAGCAGTTTATCACCCAGGATGAATTCACCCCTCCACTTT
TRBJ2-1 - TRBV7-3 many CASSLLGETYNEQFF TGTGCCAGCAGCTTACTGGGGGAAACCTACAATGAGCAGTTCTTC
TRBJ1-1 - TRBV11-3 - CASSSTAFTEAFF TGTGCCAGCAGCTCAACAGCGTTTACTGAAGCTTTCTTT
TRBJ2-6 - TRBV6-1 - CASKYSGANVLTF TGTGCCAGCAAATACAGTGGGGCCAACGTCCTGACTTTC
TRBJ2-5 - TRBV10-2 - CASSEQEQETQYF TGCGCCAGCAGTGAGCAGGAACAAGAGACCCAGTACTTC
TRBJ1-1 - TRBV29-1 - CSVEVTGGTEAFF TGCAGCGTTGAAGTAACCGGGGGCACTGAAGCTTTCTTT
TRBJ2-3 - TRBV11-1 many CASSLMGAADTQYF TGTGCCAGCAGCTTAATGGGTGCTGCAGATACGCAGTATTTT
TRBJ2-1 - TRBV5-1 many CASSLERSSYNEQFF TGCGCCAGCAGCTTGGAACGCAGCTCCTACAATGAGCAGTTCTTC
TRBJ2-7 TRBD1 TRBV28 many CASSSSTGYGSYEQYF TGTGCCAGCAGTTCATCGACAGGGTATGGCTCCTACGAGCAGTACTTC
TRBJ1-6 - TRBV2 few CASIGNSPLHF TGTGCCAGCATAGGGAATTCACCCCTCCACTTT
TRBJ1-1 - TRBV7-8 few CASSLSVGNTEAFF TGTGCCAGCAGCTTGTCTGTTGGGAACACTGAAGCTTTCTTT
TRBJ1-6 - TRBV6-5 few CASSYLAGSGSPLHF TGTGCCAGCAGTTACTTGGCAGGGTCGGGTTCACCCCTCCACTTT